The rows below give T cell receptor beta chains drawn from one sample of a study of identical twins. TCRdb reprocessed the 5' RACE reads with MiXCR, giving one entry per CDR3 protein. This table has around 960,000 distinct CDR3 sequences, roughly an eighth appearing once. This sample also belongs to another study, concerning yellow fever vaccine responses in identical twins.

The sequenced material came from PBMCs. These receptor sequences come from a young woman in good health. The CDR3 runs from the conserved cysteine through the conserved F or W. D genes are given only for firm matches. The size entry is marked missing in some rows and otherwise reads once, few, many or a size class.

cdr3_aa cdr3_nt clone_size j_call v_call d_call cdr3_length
CASSSAGVIYEQYF TGTGCCAGCAGTTCTGCGGGGGTCATCTACGAGCAGTACTTC few TRBJ2-7 TRBV7-9 TRBD2 14
CASSNQGSYNSPLHF TGTGCCAGCAGTAACCAGGGTTCCTATAATTCACCCCTCCACTTT NA TRBJ1-6 TRBV6-5 NA 15
CASSHPDRGITGELFF TGTGCCAGCAGCCATCCAGACAGGGGAATAACCGGGGAGCTGTTTTTT NA TRBJ2-2 TRBV3-1 TRBD1 16
CASSLVASGKSEQFF TGTGCCAGCAGTTTAGTGGCTAGCGGGAAGAGTGAGCAGTTCTTC NA TRBJ2-1 TRBV12-3/TRBV12-4 TRBD2 15
CASSKGGAGVDTQYF TGTGCCAGCAGTAAAGGAGGGGCCGGGGTAGATACGCAGTATTTT NA TRBJ2-3 TRBV12-3/TRBV12-4 NA 15
CASSFRLAGVLGEQFF TGTGCCAGCAGCTTCAGGCTAGCGGGAGTACTAGGGGAGCAGTTCTTC NA TRBJ2-1 TRBV7-2 TRBD2 16
CASSEAGLEQGRMKLFF TGTGCCAGCAGTGAAGCAGGTTTGGAACAGGGGAGGATGAAACTGTTTTTT few TRBJ1-4 TRBV2 TRBD1 17
CSARDLLLAGDHEQFF TGCAGTGCTAGAGATCTATTACTAGCGGGAGACCATGAGCAGTTCTTC few TRBJ2-1 TRBV20-1 TRBD2 16
CASSVTVYGYTF TGTGCCAGCAGTGTAACAGTCTATGGCTACACCTTC many TRBJ1-2 TRBV2 NA 12
CASSERDRVLYEQYF TGTGCCAGCAGTGAGAGGGACAGGGTATTATACGAGCAGTACTTC NA TRBJ2-7 TRBV6-1 TRBD1 15
CASSPSGKREDTQYF TGTGCCAGCAGCCCCAGCGGGAAAAGGGAAGATACGCAGTATTTT NA TRBJ2-3 TRBV4-2 TRBD2 15
CASSSDSQGPRNYGYTF TGTGCCAGCAGCTCAGACTCGCAGGGCCCCAGGAACTATGGCTACACCTTC many TRBJ1-2 TRBV7-4 NA 17
CASSLEGTVSYEQYF TGTGCCAGCAGCTTAGAGGGGACAGTATCCTACGAGCAGTACTTC NA TRBJ2-7 TRBV7-9 TRBD1 15
CSARSGLQETQYF TGCAGTGCTAGATCAGGGCTCCAAGAGACCCAGTACTTC few TRBJ2-5 TRBV20-1 NA 13
CASSTRDLPDTQYF TGTGCCAGCAGCACAAGGGACTTACCAGATACGCAGTATTTT NA TRBJ2-3 TRBV7-9 NA 14
CASSPGTGDFGNIQYF TGTGCCAGCAGTCCCGGGACAGGGGATTTTGGAAACATTCAGTACTTC many TRBJ2-4 TRBV12-3/TRBV12-4 TRBD1 16
CAISVATSQETQYF TGTGCCATCAGTGTGGCTACTTCCCAAGAGACCCAGTACTTC NA TRBJ2-5 TRBV10-3 NA 14
CASSPGLAGKSFEQFF TGTGCCAGCTCACCGGGACTAGCGGGAAAAAGTTTTGAGCAGTTCTTC few TRBJ2-1 TRBV18 TRBD2 16